The 26 T cell receptor beta chains reported below all come from one sample, sequenced in a study of blood T cell repertoires in COVID-19. Repertoires were generated with immunoSEQ multiplex PCR, while TCRdb's copy carries only in-frame clones and drops some. The sample contains about 160,000 clones, 75% to 90% of which appear only once. The sample taken for sequencing was peripheral blood. All receptors derive from a man in his late teens or twenties with COVID-19, enrolled during active disease.

The chain combines TRBV2 with TRBJ2-5; D is perhaps TRBD1 (6 bases). Per germline, CDR1 SNHLY and CDR2 FYNNEI. V lost 7 bases and J lost 5, with 11 bases in between. The CDR3 covers 12 residues. In DNA, the CDR3 is TGTGCCAGCACAGGGGCGAGGGAGACCCAGTACTTC. Translation gives CASTGARETQYF.

The genes are TRBV4-1 and TRBJ1-5; D call uncertain. V lost 1 base, J lost 7 bases, and 20 bases lay in between. CDR3 size: 17 residues. Germline V gene data show CDR1 as MGHRA and CDR2 as YSYEKL. This CDR3 is CASSQVVVAGPEQPQHF. The CDR3 nucleotides read TGCGCCAGCAGCCAAGTAGTCGTTGCAGGTCCGGAACAGCCCCAGCATTTT.

This rearrangement joins TRBV18 to TRBJ2-5; D gene ambiguous. In germline, CDR1 is KGHSH, CDR2 LQKENI. The CDR3 is 17 amino acids. Trimming took 3 bases from V and 0 from J, leaving 17 bases between them. CDR3 DNA sequence: TGTGCCAGCTCACCGTTTGGCACAGTTTTACACCAAGAGACCCAGTACTTC. It yields the protein CASSPFGTVLHQETQYF. The variable domain in full, completed from reference TRBV18 and TRBJ2-5, reads NAGVMQNPRHLVRRRGQEARLRCSPMKGHSHVYWYRQLPEEGLKFMVYLQKENIIDESGMPKERFSAEFPKEGPSILRIQQVVRGDSAAYFCASSPFGTVLHQETQYFGPGTRLLVL.

This sequence joins TRBV19 and TRBJ2-5; TRBD1 matches at 7 bases. This CDR3 is built from 14 residues. Trimming took 5 bases from V and 5 from J; bases not matched to a gene: 8. Germline V gene lookup returns CDR1 LNHDA and CDR2 SQIVND (reference sequence). The CDR3 nucleotides read TGTGCCAGTAGTGGGACAGCTAGAAGGGAGACCCAGTACTTC. It encodes CASSGTARRETQYF. Full variable domain (missing parts from reference TRBV19 and TRBJ2-5): DGGITQSPKYLFRKEGQNVTLSCEQNLNHDAMYWYRQDPGQGLRLIYYSQIVNDFQKGDIAEGYSVSREKKESFPLTVTSAQKNPTAFYLCASSGTARRETQYFGPGTRLLVL.

CDR3 bases: TGCGCCAGCAGCTTGGCAGGGAATTATAATTCACCCCTCCACTTT. Protein product: CASSLAGNYNSPLHF. The J gene is TRBJ1-6, the V gene TRBV5-1; a possible D gene is TRBD1 (5 bases). Germline V gene sequence: CDR1 SGHRS, CDR2 YFSETQ. This CDR3 contains 15 residues. V gave up 0 bases and J gave up 4 bases, with 8 bases separating them.

The rearrangement uses TRBV6-2 or TRBV6-3 and TRBJ1-6; weak D call: TRBD1 (5 bases). Germline V lookup: CDR1 MNHEY, CDR2 SVGEGT. Trimming pared 0 bases from V and 9 bases from J, leaving 15 bases between. The CDR3 loop spans 16 amino acids. The CDR3 sequence: CASSYSSSRRGSPLHF. CDR3 nucleotide sequence: TGTGCCAGCAGTTACTCGTCTTCTCGGAGGGGTTCACCCCTCCACTTT.

This chain links TRBV19 with TRBJ2-1; 11 nucleotides line up with TRBD2. In germline, CDR1 is LNHDA, CDR2 SQIVND (reference sequence). V lost 4 bases, J lost 8 bases, and 4 bases stayed unmatched. The CDR3 runs to 14 residues. CDR3 coding DNA: TGTGCCAGTAGTAGGGGACTAGCGGTGGATGAGCAGTTCTTC. Amino acids: CASSRGLAVDEQFF.

This rearrangement joins TRBV27 to TRBJ2-5, with 12 bases lining up with TRBD2. The V gene end was trimmed by 4 bases and the J gene end by 7 bases; junction bases not matched to a gene: 4. The germline V gene has CDR1 MNHEY and CDR2 SMNVEV (reference sequence). The CDR3 consists of 14 residues. The CDR3 nucleotides read TGTGCCAGCAGTTGGGGACTAGCGGGCGGGACCCAGTACTTC. Amino acids: CASSWGLAGGTQYF.

The chain recombines TRBV28 with TRBJ1-1; D ambiguous. The CDR3 runs 13 residues. V gave up 2 bases and J gave up 3 bases, with 7 bases separating them. The germline gives CDR1 MDHEN, CDR2 SYDVKM. The CDR3 DNA sequence: TGTGCCAGCAGTTTAAACGGTTACACTGAAGCTTTCTTT. It yields the protein CASSLNGYTEAFF. Together with reference TRBV28 and TRBJ1-1, the CDR3 gives the full variable domain: DVKVTQSSRYLVKRTGEKVFLECVQDMDHENMFWYRQDPGLGLRLIYFSYDVKMKEKGDIPEGYSVSREKKERFSLILESASTNQTSMYLCASSLNGYTEAFFGQGTRLTVV.

The chain recombines TRBV4-1 with TRBJ2-7, with TRBD1 as a possible D gene (6 bases). V was shortened by 4 bases and J by 3 bases, with 16 bases between the two germline ends. From germline, CDR1 is MGHRA and CDR2 YSYEKL. This CDR3 region has 15 residues. The DNA of the CDR3 is TGCGCCAGCAGCCCAACCCCCGGGACATACTACGAGCAGTACTTC. The encoded protein is CASSPTPGTYYEQYF.

This chain uses TRBV20-1 with TRBJ2-3, with 8 nucleotides matching TRBD2. This CDR3 contains 11 residues. J was trimmed by 9 bases and V by 1 base; bases with no gene match: 0. CDR1 is DFQATT, CDR2 SNEGSKA, per germline (reference sequence). The CDR3 sequence: CSARGGRTQYF. The DNA of the CDR3 is TGCAGTGCTAGAGGCGGGAGGACGCAGTATTTT.

On this clone: The junction departs from the called germline gene at one end, perhaps through a read error. The chain joins TRBV11-2 to TRBJ2-1; 9 bases fit TRBD2. Per the germline V gene, CDR1 is SGHAT and CDR2 is FQNNGV. CDR3 length: 16 amino acids. In nucleotides, the CDR3 is TGTGCCAGCAGCCCCATTAGCGGGAGTGTCTACGATGAGCAGTTCTTC. Protein product: CASSPISGSVYDEQFF.

The chain uses TRBV5-1 and TRBJ2-7; a possible D gene is TRBD1 (5 bases). V shed 7 bases and J shed 5 bases, with 16 bases lying between them. The V gene's germline CDR1 is SGHRS and CDR2 YFSETQ. The CDR3 length is 13 residues. In DNA form, the CDR3 reads TGCGCCAGCTGCTATAGGGGAAAGGACGAGCAGTACTTC. This encodes CASCYRGKDEQYF.

The CDR3 region has the DNA TGTGCCAGCAGCGTTCAAGCGGGAGTGGGCACCGGGGAGCTGTTTTTT. It yields the protein CASSVQAGVGTGELFF. The chain combines TRBV9 with TRBJ2-2; 8 nucleotides agree with TRBD2. Germline CDR1 and CDR2: SGDLS and YYNGEE. V shed 2 bases, J shed 4 bases, and the junction held 7 bases outside the gene matches. The CDR3 is 16 residues long.

DNA of the CDR3: TGTGCCAGCAACCCCCCCGGGACAGGGAGGGGCACTGAAGCTTTCTTT. It yields the protein CASNPPGTGRGTEAFF. This chain uses TRBV28 with TRBJ1-1, with 9 nucleotides matching TRBD1. With 7 bases clipped from V and 4 bases from J, the junction kept 13 bases outside the gene matches. Looked up from germline, CDR1 is MDHEN and CDR2 is SYDVKM. This CDR3 region has 16 residues.

J is TRBJ2-7 and V is TRBV27, with 9 bases that match TRBD1. After removal of 6 bases from V and 7 bases from J, the junction contained 10 bases not matched to a gene. The CDR3 runs to 14 residues. Germline CDR1 MNHEY, CDR2 SMNVEV (reference sequence). The CDR3 reads CASRLNRGRGEQYF. The CDR3 region has the DNA TGTGCCAGCAGATTAAACAGGGGGCGCGGGGAGCAGTACTTC.

This clone was picked up many times. V and J are TRBV7-2 and TRBJ1-2, with TRBD1 matching 7 bases. CDR1 and CDR2 from the germline V gene are SGHTA and FQGNSA. This CDR3 region has 15 residues. After removal of 1 base from V and 4 bases from J, the junction contained 6 bases not matched to a gene. The CDR3 here is CASSLVGRGSYGYTF. The CDR3 DNA is TGTGCCAGCAGCTTAGTGGGCAGGGGGTCCTATGGCTACACCTTC.

The genes are TRBV6-5 and TRBJ1-6; TRBD1 matches 11 bases. The germline V gene has CDR1 MNHEY and CDR2 SVGAGI. The CDR3 length is 15 residues. The ends lost 5 bases at V and 10 bases at J; junction bases unmatched: 7. CDR3 sequence (DNA): TGTGCCAGCAGTCCCCGGACAGGGGGCTACTCACCCCTCCACTTT. Amino acids: CASSPRTGGYSPLHF.

This clone was detected only a few times. The junction departs from the called germline gene at one end, perhaps through a read error. The chain employs TRBV11-2 and TRBJ1-4, with D unclear. CDR1 is SGHAT, CDR2 FQNNGV, per germline. The CDR3 is 13 amino acids. The CDR3 spells CASSFIFPEKLLF. The CDR3 DNA follows: TGTGCCAGCAGCTTCATTTTTCCTGAAAAACTGCTTTTT.

This rearrangement joins TRBV5-1 to TRBJ2-7; D possibly corresponds to TRBD1 (6 bases). CDR1 is SGHRS and CDR2 is YFSETQ in the germline V gene. This CDR3 is built from 14 residues. V was clipped by 2 bases and J by 4 bases, with 13 bases between them. CDR3 amino acids: CASSFGTLSYEQYF. The CDR3 bases are TGCGCCAGCAGCTTCGGGACACTGTCTTACGAGCAGTACTTC.

The chain combines TRBV19 with TRBJ2-7, with D maybe TRBD1 (6 bases). The CDR3 sequence is 14 residues long. The V end lost 6 bases, the J end lost 4 bases, and 16 bases lay between the germline ends. Germline V CDR1 and CDR2: LNHDA, SQIVND (reference sequence). Here the CDR3 reads CASSTQGSGYEQYF. In nucleotides, the CDR3 is TGTGCCAGTAGCACACAGGGTTCAGGTTACGAGCAGTACTTC.

The genes are TRBV7-3 and TRBJ2-1; D might be TRBD2 (5 bases). CDR3 length: 14 residues. Per the germline V gene, CDR1 is SGHTA and CDR2 is FQGTGA. V lost 0 bases to trimming and J lost 10 bases, with 13 bases between them. The CDR3 nucleotides are TGTGCCAGCAGCTTAACGGTAAATAGCGTGGAGCAGTTCTTC. It yields the protein CASSLTVNSVEQFF.

The rearrangement joins TRBV15 to TRBJ1-4; D unresolved. The CDR3 runs 13 residues. Germline V gene lookup returns CDR1 LNHNV and CDR2 YYDKDF (reference sequence). V lost 8 bases and J lost 5, with 12 bases in between. CDR3 in DNA: TGTGCCACCGAGAGCACAGAGAATGAAAAACTGTTTTTT. It translates to CATESTENEKLFF.

This chain connects TRBV28 to TRBJ2-7, with 7 bases matching TRBD2. The V gene end was trimmed by 5 bases and the J gene end by 10 bases; junction bases not matched to a gene: 20. From germline, CDR1 is MDHEN and CDR2 SYDVKM. CDR3 length: 16 residues. CDR3 sequence: CASSTAGMWEGLDQYF. The CDR3 DNA sequence: TGTGCCAGCAGTACCGCTGGTATGTGGGAGGGCCTCGATCAGTACTTC. Combining the CDR3 with reference TRBV28 and TRBJ2-7 gives the whole variable domain DVKVTQSSRYLVKRTGEKVFLECVQDMDHENMFWYRQDPGLGLRLIYFSYDVKMKEKGDIPEGYSVSREKKERFSLILESASTNQTSMYLCASSTAGMWEGLDQYFGPGTRLTVT.

This clone came up once. The rearrangement links TRBV18 to TRBJ1-1; 8 bases are shared with TRBD1. J gave up 1 base and V 6 bases, and 7 bases lay outside the gene matches. The CDR3 runs to 15 residues. Germline V gives CDR1 KGHSH, CDR2 LQKENI. The CDR3 coding sequence is TGTGCCAGCTCTCCGAGGACAGGGCCGAACACTGAAGCTTTCTTT. It codes for CASSPRTGPNTEAFF.

The count of this clone is one. This chain links TRBV7-8 with TRBJ2-7, with 7 bases identical to TRBD2. Looked up from germline, CDR1 is SGHVS and CDR2 is FQNEAQ. The V and J ends lost 5 bases and 2 bases, in that order; junction bases with no gene match: 9. CDR3 length: 15 residues. The CDR3 spells CASSRRERGPYEQYF. CDR3 coding DNA: TGTGCCAGCAGCCGTAGGGAGCGGGGCCCCTACGAGCAGTACTTC.